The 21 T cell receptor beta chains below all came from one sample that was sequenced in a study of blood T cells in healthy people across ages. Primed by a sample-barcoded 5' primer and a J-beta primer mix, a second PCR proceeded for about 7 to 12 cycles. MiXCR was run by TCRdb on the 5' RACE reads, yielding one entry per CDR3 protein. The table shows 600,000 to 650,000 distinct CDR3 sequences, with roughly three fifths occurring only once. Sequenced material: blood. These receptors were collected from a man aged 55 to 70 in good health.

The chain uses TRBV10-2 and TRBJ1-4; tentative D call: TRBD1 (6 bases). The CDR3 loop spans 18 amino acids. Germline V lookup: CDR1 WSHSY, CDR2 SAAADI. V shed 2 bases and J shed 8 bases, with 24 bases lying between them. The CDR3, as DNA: TGCGCCAGCAGTGAGATGGTTTTTGTGGGGGCCCATCGAGAAAAACTGTTTTTT. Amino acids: CASSEMVFVGAHREKLFF.

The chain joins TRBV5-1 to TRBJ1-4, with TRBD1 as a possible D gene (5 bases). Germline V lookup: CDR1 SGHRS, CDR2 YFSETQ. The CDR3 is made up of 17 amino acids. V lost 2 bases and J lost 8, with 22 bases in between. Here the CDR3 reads CASSLSSVSRGVEKLFF. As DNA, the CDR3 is TGCGCCAGCAGCTTATCATCGGTATCTAGGGGAGTGGAAAAACTGTTTTTT.

CDR3 DNA: TGCAGCGTTGCTCGGCAGACGAACTATGGCTACACCTTC. It codes for CSVARQTNYGYTF. This chain joins TRBV29-1 and TRBJ1-2; D uncertain. V lost 4 bases and J 2 bases, leaving 11 bases between the germline ends. Germline CDR1 and CDR2: SQVTM and ANQGSEA. This CDR3 contains 13 residues. The entire variable domain, with the rest obtained from reference TRBV29-1 and TRBJ1-2, is as follows: SAVISQKPSRDICQRGTSLTIQCQVDSQVTMMFWYRQQPGQSLTLIATANQGSEATYESGFVIDKFPISRPNLTFSTLTVSNMSPEDSSIYLCSVARQTNYGYTFGSGTRLTVV.

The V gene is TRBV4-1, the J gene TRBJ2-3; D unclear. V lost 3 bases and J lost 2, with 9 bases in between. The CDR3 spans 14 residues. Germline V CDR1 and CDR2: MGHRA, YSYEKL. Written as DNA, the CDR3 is TGCGCCAGCAGCCAGGGGATAGCCACAGATACGCAGTATTTT. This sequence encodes CASSQGIATDTQYF.

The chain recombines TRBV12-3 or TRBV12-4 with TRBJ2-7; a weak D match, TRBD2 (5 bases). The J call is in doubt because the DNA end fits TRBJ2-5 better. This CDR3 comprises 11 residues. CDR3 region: CASMEEETQYF. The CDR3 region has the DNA TGTGCCAGCATGGAGGAAGAGACCCAGTACTTC.

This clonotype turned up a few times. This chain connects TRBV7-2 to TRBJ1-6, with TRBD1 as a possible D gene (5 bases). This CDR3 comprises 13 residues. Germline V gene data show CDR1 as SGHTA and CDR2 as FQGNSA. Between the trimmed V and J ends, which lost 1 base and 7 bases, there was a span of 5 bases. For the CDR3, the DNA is TGTGCCAGCAGCTTAGGGGGGAATTCACCCCTCCACTTT. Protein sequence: CASSLGGNSPLHF.

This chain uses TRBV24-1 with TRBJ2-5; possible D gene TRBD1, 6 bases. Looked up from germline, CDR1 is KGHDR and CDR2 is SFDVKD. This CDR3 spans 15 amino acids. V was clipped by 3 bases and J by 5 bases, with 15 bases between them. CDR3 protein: CATSDPRTAQETQYF. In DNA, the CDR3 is TGTGCCACCAGTGATCCCAGGACAGCCCAGGAGACCCAGTACTTC.

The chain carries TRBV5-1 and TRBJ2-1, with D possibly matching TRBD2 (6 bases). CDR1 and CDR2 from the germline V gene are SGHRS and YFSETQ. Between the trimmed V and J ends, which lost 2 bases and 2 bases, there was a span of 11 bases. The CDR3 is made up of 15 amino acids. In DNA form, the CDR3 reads TGCGCCAGCAGCTTAGGACTACCCGCCTACAATGAGCAGTTCTTC. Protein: CASSLGLPAYNEQFF.

CDR3 in amino acids: CSARDGGTLEETQYF. CDR3 bases: TGCAGTGCTAGAGACGGGGGGACTTTGGAAGAGACCCAGTACTTC. The rearrangement uses TRBV20-1 and TRBJ2-5; TRBD2 aligns across 7 bases. The junction had 7 bases not matched to a gene; V was cut back by 0 bases and J by 3 bases. Looked up from germline, CDR1 is DFQATT and CDR2 is SNEGSKA (reference sequence). This CDR3 comprises 15 residues.

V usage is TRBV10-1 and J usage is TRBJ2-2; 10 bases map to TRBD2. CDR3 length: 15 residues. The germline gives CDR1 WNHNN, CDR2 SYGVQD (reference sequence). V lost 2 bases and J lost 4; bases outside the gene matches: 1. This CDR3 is CASSEGLAATGELFF. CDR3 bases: TGCGCCAGCAGTGAGGGACTAGCGGCCACCGGGGAGCTGTTTTTT.

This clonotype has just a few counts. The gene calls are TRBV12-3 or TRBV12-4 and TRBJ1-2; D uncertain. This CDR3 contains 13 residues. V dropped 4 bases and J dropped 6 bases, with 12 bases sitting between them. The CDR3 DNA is TGTGCCAGCAGTTGGTGGAGTCGGGATGGCTACACCTTC. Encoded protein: CASSWWSRDGYTF.

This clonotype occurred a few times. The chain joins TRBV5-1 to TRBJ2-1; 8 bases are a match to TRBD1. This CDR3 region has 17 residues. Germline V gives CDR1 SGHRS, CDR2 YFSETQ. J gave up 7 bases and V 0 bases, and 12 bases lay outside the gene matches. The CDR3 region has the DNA TGCGCCAGCAGCTTGGCCGACAGGGGTTATGGGAAGAATGAGCAGTTCTTC. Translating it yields CASSLADRGYGKNEQFF.

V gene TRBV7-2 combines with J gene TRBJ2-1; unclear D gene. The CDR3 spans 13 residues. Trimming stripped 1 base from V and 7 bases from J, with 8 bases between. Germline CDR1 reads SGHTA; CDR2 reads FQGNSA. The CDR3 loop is CASSLDYWNEQFF. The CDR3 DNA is TGTGCCAGCAGCTTAGATTACTGGAATGAGCAGTTCTTC.

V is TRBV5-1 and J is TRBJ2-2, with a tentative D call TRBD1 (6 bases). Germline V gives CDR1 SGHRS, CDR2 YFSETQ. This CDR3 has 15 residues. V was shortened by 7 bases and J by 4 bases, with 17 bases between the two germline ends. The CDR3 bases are TGCGCCAGCCAACAGGGAGCAAGTGGCACCGGGGAGCTGTTTTTT. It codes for CASQQGASGTGELFF.

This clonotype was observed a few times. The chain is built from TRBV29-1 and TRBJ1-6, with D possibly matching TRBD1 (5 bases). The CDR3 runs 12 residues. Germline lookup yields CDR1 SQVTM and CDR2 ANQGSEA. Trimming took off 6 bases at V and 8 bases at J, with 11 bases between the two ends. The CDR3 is CSVGDGHSPLHF. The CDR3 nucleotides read TGCAGCGTCGGGGACGGCCATTCACCCCTCCACTTT.

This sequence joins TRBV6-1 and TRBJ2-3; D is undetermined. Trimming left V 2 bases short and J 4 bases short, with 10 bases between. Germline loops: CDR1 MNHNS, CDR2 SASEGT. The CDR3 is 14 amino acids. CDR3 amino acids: CASSEMSGSDTQYF. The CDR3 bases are TGTGCCAGCAGTGAAATGTCAGGTTCAGATACGCAGTATTTT.

The CDR3 DNA is TGTGCCAGCAGTTACAGAGCTAGGGAGACCCAGTACTTC. It encodes CASSYRARETQYF. J is TRBJ2-5 and V is TRBV6-6; D remains unclear. The CDR3 is 13 residues long. V lost 2 bases to trimming and J lost 5 bases, with 9 bases between them. Germline V gives CDR1 MNHNY, CDR2 SVGAGI (reference sequence).

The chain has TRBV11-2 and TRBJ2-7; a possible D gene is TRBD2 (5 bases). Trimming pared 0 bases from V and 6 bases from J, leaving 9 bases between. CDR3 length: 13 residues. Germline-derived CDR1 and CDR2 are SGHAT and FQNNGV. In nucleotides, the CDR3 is TGTGCCAGCAGCTTAGATAGAGGGTGCGAGCAGTACTTC. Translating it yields CASSLDRGCEQYF.

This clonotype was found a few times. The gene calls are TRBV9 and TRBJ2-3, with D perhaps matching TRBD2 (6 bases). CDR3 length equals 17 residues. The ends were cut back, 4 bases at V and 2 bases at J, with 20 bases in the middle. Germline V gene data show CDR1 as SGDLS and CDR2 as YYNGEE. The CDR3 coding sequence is TGTGCCAGCAGCCTCCAGACTAGTGGGTGGGTCACAGATACGCAGTATTTT. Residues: CASSLQTSGWVTDTQYF.

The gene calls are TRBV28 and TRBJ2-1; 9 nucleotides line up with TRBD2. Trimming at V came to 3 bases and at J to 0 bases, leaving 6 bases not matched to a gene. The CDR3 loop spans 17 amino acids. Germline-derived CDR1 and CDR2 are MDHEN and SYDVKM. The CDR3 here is CASSFSSGVGSYNEQFF. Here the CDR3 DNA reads TGTGCCAGCAGTTTCTCTAGCGGGGTTGGCTCCTACAATGAGCAGTTCTTC.

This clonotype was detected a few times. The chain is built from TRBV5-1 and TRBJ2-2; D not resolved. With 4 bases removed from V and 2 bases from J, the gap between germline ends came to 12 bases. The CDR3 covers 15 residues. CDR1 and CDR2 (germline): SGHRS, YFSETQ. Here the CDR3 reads CASSTGPHNTGELFF. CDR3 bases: TGCGCCAGCAGCACCGGGCCACATAACACCGGGGAGCTGTTTTTT.